The 13 T cell receptor beta chains below come from one sample, sequenced in a study of T cell changes during pregnancy in multiple sclerosis. The protocol was immunoSEQ multiplex PCR, while the TCRdb copy is restricted to in-frame clones and leaves out a portion. The sample records approximately 99,000 clones, roughly nine tenths being singletons. The sequencing used peripheral blood, collected in the second trimester of pregnancy. These receptors were obtained from a female donor in good health, enrolled as a control in a pregnancy study.

This clone came up once. This chain joins TRBV19 and TRBJ2-2; the D is unclear. Looked up from germline, CDR1 is LNHDA and CDR2 is SQIVND (reference sequence). The CDR3 runs to 12 residues. V was trimmed by 7 bases and J by 3 bases, leaving 6 bases between them. The CDR3 DNA is TGTGCCAGTAACTCCGACACCGGGGAGCTGTTTTTT. Protein sequence: CASNSDTGELFF.

This clone was found once. The chain links TRBV7-2 to TRBJ2-5, with TRBD2 identical over 10 bases. V trimming: 5 bases; J trimming: 3 bases; junction bases outside the gene matches: 9. The CDR3 is 16 residues long. Looked up from germline, CDR1 is SGHTA and CDR2 is FQGNSA. For the CDR3, the DNA is TGTGCCAGCAGCCATTGGGAGCGGGGGGGGGAAGAGACCCAGTACTTC. Protein product: CASSHWERGGEETQYF.

V and J are TRBV2 and TRBJ2-3; 12 positions match TRBD2. Germline-derived CDR1 and CDR2 are SNHLY and FYNNEI. J gave up 4 bases and V 7 bases, and 18 bases lay outside the gene matches. CDR3 length: 19 amino acids. The CDR3 loop is CASNPASGGALKVADTQYF. In DNA form, the CDR3 reads TGTGCCAGCAACCCGGCTAGCGGGGGGGCACTAAAGGTCGCAGATACGCAGTATTTT.

V is TRBV14 and J is TRBJ1-4; possibly TRBD1 for D (6 bases). Germline loops: CDR1 SGHDN, CDR2 FVKESK. The CDR3 sequence is 16 residues long. Trimming stripped 1 base from V and 0 bases from J, with 9 bases between. The CDR3 is CASSQVQGATNEKLFF. CDR3 nucleotides: TGTGCCAGCAGCCAAGTACAGGGTGCAACTAATGAAAAACTGTTTTTT.

The sample holds one count of this clone. V and J are TRBV11-1 and TRBJ1-6; the match to TRBD1 covers 9 bases. The CDR3 contains 16 residues. V lost 4 bases and J lost 4; bases outside the gene matches: 5. Germline loops: CDR1 SGHAT, CDR2 FQDESV (reference sequence). This CDR3 reads CASSSRDREYNSPLHF. In nucleotides, the CDR3 is TGTGCCAGCAGCTCCCGGGACAGGGAATATAATTCACCCCTCCACTTT.

V and J are TRBV30 and TRBJ1-5; no firm D call. The CDR3 covers 13 residues. The germline gives CDR1 GTSNPN, CDR2 SVGIG (reference sequence). Trimming took off 2 bases at V and 0 bases at J, with 5 bases between the two ends. The CDR3 here is CAWSPGSNQPQHF. For the CDR3, the DNA is TGTGCCTGGAGTCCGGGTAGCAATCAGCCCCAGCATTTT.

The DNA of the CDR3 is TGTGCCAGCAGCTTTTCTAGCGGGAGTTCAGATACGCAGTATTTT. Protein: CASSFSSGSSDTQYF. J is TRBJ2-3 and V is TRBV7-6, with TRBD2 identical over 10 bases. The CDR3 is made up of 15 amino acids. Losses at the gene ends were 3 bases for V and 4 bases for J; bases not matched to a gene: 4. Germline loops: CDR1 SGHVS, CDR2 FNYEAQ.

This chain links TRBV27 with TRBJ2-6, with a weak D call TRBD2 (5 bases). CDR1 and CDR2 from the germline V gene are MNHEY and SMNVEV (reference sequence). V lost 2 bases to trimming and J lost 1 base, with 6 bases between them. CDR3 length: 15 amino acids. Written as DNA, the CDR3 is TGTGCCAGCAGTTTAGGCGGGTCTGGGGCCAACGTCCTGACTTTC. This sequence encodes CASSLGGSGANVLTF.

As DNA, the CDR3 is TGTGCCAGCAGCCAAGATTTTAGTCGCAATGAGCAGTTCTTC. Translating it yields CASSQDFSRNEQFF. V gene TRBV14 combines with J gene TRBJ2-1; D remains unclear. Germline V CDR1 and CDR2: SGHDN, FVKESK. This CDR3 has 14 amino acids. Trimming removed 0 bases from V and 6 bases from J, with 9 bases in between.

V usage is TRBV19 and J usage is TRBJ2-5, with 8 bases fitting TRBD1. V dropped 3 bases and J dropped 5; count of bases not matched to a gene: 8. Germline CDR1 reads LNHDA; CDR2 reads SQIVND (reference sequence). CDR3 size: 15 residues. This CDR3 reads CASSIVTGAGETQYF. CDR3 sequence (DNA): TGTGCCAGTAGTATCGTGACAGGGGCCGGGGAGACCCAGTACTTC.

As DNA, the CDR3 is TGTGCCAGCAGCCCCCGTCAGGGATCAATGACTGAAGCTTTCTTT. Its translation is CASSPRQGSMTEAFF. V gene TRBV2 combines with J gene TRBJ1-1; D is perhaps TRBD1 (5 bases). This CDR3 comprises 15 residues. V was trimmed by 6 bases and J by 5 bases, leaving 19 bases between them. Germline values: CDR1 SNHLY, CDR2 FYNNEI.

The chain combines TRBV27 with TRBJ1-6; D possibly corresponds to TRBD1 (6 bases). CDR1 is MNHEY and CDR2 is SMNVEV in the germline V gene (reference sequence). The CDR3 consists of 14 residues. V was shortened by 3 bases and J by 8 bases, with 11 bases between the two germline ends. The DNA of the CDR3 is TGTGCCAGCAGTTTGTGGGGGCGGGATTCACCCCTCCACTTT. Its protein is CASSLWGRDSPLHF.

This clone was seen a few times. Other DNA sequences from this sample encode an identical CDR3 as well. This sequence joins TRBV27 and TRBJ2-2; 7 bases line up with TRBD2. The CDR3 consists of 14 residues. Germline V gives CDR1 MNHEY, CDR2 SMNVEV (reference sequence). The V segment lost 4 bases and the J segment 3 bases; nucleotides outside the gene matches: 2. CDR3 loop: CASSSGGYTGELFF. The DNA of the CDR3 is TGTGCCAGCAGTTCGGGAGGATACACCGGGGAGCTGTTTTTT.